This T cell receptor (beta chain) stems from a study of regulatory T cells in long-lasting Graves disease. Regarding the study as a whole: New patients shared fewer public clonotypes (approximately 970) than persistent patients did (around 2,700). There was favoring of TRBV28, TRBJ1-2 and TRBJ2-5 in persistent disease. Accuracy may have suffered from the small sample size.

Arm-PCR of CDR3 regions and iRepertoire HTBI primers were used to build TCR beta libraries. In the original analysis: Gene usage covered approximately 60 TRBV and 14 TRBJ segments. TCRdb recomputed calls from the multiplex PCR reads with MiXCR, one row per CDR3 protein. In this record, the V and J calls reflect TCRdb's handling and not the investigators' own analysis. The repertoire holds approximately 400,000 distinct CDR3 sequences, with about a quarter as singletons. The time point denotes: persistent/refractory GD, antithyroid drugs over 5 years with positive TRAb. RNA from PBMCs was the source of the TCR library. J lost 2 bases, V lost 9 bases, and 7 bases had no gene match. The CDR3 loop spans 14 amino acids. This clonotype was observed a few times. The target antigen is unknown.

The clonotype comes from a female donor with Graves disease. The rearrangement uses TRBV12-3 or TRBV12-4 and TRBJ2-1; 7 nucleotides line up with TRBD2. Sequences were derived from peripheral blood mononuclear cells (PBMCs), sampled when the disease was refractory, from a patient treated with antithyroid drugs. The CDR3 region has the DNA TGTGCCAGTTTACGGGACTACACCTACAATGAGCAGTTCTTC. This translates into CASLRDYTYNEQFF.